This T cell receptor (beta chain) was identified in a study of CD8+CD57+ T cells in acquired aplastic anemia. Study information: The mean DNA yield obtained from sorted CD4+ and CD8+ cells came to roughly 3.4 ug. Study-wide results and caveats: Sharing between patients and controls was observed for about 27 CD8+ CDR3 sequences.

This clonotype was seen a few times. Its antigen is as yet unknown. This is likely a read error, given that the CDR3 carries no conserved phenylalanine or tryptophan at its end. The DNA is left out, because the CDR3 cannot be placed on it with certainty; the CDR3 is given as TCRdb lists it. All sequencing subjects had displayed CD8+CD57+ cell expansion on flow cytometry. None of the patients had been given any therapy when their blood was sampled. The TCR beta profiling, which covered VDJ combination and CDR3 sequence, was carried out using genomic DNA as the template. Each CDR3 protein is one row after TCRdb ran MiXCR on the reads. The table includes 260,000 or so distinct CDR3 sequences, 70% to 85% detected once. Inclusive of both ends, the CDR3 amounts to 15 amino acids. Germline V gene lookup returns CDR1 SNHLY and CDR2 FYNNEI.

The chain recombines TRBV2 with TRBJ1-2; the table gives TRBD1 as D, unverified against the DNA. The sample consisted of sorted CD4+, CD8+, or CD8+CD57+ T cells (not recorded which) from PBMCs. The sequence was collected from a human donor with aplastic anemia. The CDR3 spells CASSDGGIHEQFFGL.